This TCR beta chain was retrieved from a study of regulatory T cells in long-lasting Graves disease. This clonotype was counted ten times or more. The CDR3 runs to 14 residues. V was trimmed by 7 bases and J by 1 base, leaving 13 bases between them. Looked up from germline, CDR1 is SGHAT and CDR2 is FQNNGV. Sequencing libraries for TCR beta were prepared with iRepertoire HTBI primers and Arm-PCR of CDR3 regions. MiXCR, applied by TCRdb to the multiplex PCR reads, yields one record per CDR3 protein. The table shows approximately 230,000 distinct CDR3 sequences, with 15% to 20% occurring only once. This sample's time point: newly diagnosed GD, antithyroid drugs for less than 3 months. RNA extracted from PBMCs served as the sequencing template.

The sequence was obtained from a female donor with Graves disease. This sample comprised peripheral blood mononuclear cells (PBMCs), obtained at new diagnosis, from a patient treated with antithyroid drugs. The V call is TRBV11-2, the J call TRBJ1-1, with a possible D match to TRBD1 (5 bases). The CDR3 bases are TGTGCCAGCACCCGAGGGGCGGAGAACACTGAAGCTTTCTTT. Residues: CASTRGAENTEAFF.